This is a list of T cell receptor beta chains from one sample in a study of CD4 T cells in relation to SARS-CoV-2 and coronaviruses. Antigen specificity for these receptors is unknown. Clones were read by immunoSEQ multiplex PCR, and TCRdb kept only the in-frame ones, dropping some. The sample carries 15,000 to 20,000 clones, about 80% recorded once. Sequenced input: CD4+ T cells from PBMCs, cultured in vitro. Receptor source: a human donor in good health. The CDR3 runs from the conserved cysteine through the conserved F or W. A D gene is named only where the DNA matches it firmly. Some rows mark clone size as missing; the rest say once, few, many or name a class of expanded clone.

J gene | clone size | D gene | V gene | CDR3 protein | CDR3 DNA
TRBJ2-2 | - | TRBD1 | TRBV25-1 | CASGQDRGDGELFF | TGTGCCAGCGGCCAGGACAGGGGGGACGGGGAGCTGTTTTTT
TRBJ1-5 | - | - | TRBV6-2/TRBV6-3 | CASSYYGSSNQPQHF | TGTGCCAGCAGTTATTATGGGTCTAGCAATCAGCCCCAGCATTTT
TRBJ1-3 | - | - | TRBV6-5 | CASSYSSAGGNTIYF | TGTGCCAGCAGTTACTCGTCCGCAGGTGGAAACACCATATATTTT
TRBJ2-5 | - | TRBD2 | TRBV5-1 | CASSSEPGLAGVGETQYF | TGCGCCAGCAGCTCAGAACCGGGACTAGCGGGAGTGGGGGAGACCCAGTACTTC
TRBJ1-3 | - | - | TRBV7-8 | CASSPGTGNTIYF | TGTGCCAGCAGCCCCGGGACAGGAAACACCATATATTTT
TRBJ2-1 | - | TRBD1 | TRBV20-1 | CSASGQGYEQFF | TGCAGTGCTAGTGGACAGGGCTATGAGCAGTTCTTC
TRBJ1-6 | - | TRBD1 | TRBV7-9 | CASSYDESYRGGSSPLHF | TGTGCCAGCAGCTACGACGAGAGCTACAGGGGGGGTAGTTCACCCCTCCACTTT
TRBJ1-3 | - | TRBD1 | TRBV5-6 | CASSSGGTRNTIYF | TGTGCCAGCAGCTCAGGGGGAACCAGAAACACCATATATTTT
TRBJ2-6 | - | - | TRBV5-1 | CASSRGRFLSGANVLTF | TGCGCCAGCAGCAGGGGACGGTTCCTCTCTGGGGCCAACGTCCTGACTTTC
TRBJ2-1 | - | - | TRBV3-1/TRBV3-2 | CASSQVLDSINEQFF | TGTGCCAGCAGCCAAGTCCTGGATTCGATCAATGAGCAGTTCTTC
TRBJ2-1 | - | TRBD2 | TRBV6-4 | CASSASSGGADEQFF | TGTGCCAGCAGTGCCTCTAGCGGGGGGGCCGATGAGCAGTTCTTC
TRBJ1-4 | once | - | TRBV20-1 | CSASPRPQSNEKLFF | TGCAGTGCTAGTCCCAGACCACAGTCTAATGAAAAACTGTTTTTT
TRBJ2-1 | - | - | TRBV5-6 | CASSPPGTYYNEQFF | TGTGCCAGCAGCCCCCCCGGGACTTACTACAATGAGCAGTTCTTC
TRBJ2-7 | - | - | TRBV6-4 | CASSKTPENEQYF | TGTGCCAGCAGTAAAACCCCCGAAAACGAGCAGTACTTC
TRBJ2-7 | once | - | TRBV29-1 | CSATPRQDPYEQYF | TGCAGCGCCACCCCACGACAGGACCCCTACGAGCAGTACTTC
TRBJ1-1 | once | TRBD1 | TRBV6-2/TRBV6-3 | CASSSGTGGGKNTEAFF | TGTGCCAGCAGTTCGGGGACAGGGGGCGGGAAGAACACTGAAGCTTTCTTT
TRBJ2-1 | - | TRBD2 | TRBV4-1 | CASSQGIAGAYNEQFF | TGCGCCAGCAGCCAGGGGATAGCGGGAGCTTACAATGAGCAGTTCTTC
TRBJ1-5 | - | - | TRBV19 | CASGRDTNQPQHF | TGTGCCAGTGGCCGGGACACTAATCAGCCCCAGCATTTT
TRBJ2-6 | large | TRBD1 | TRBV6-2/TRBV6-3 | CASSSPGQGGSGANVLTF | TGTGCCAGCAGTTCTCCGGGACAGGGCGGCTCTGGGGCCAACGTCCTGACTTTC
TRBJ1-4 | few | - | TRBV5-1 | CASSFSAETNEKLFF | TGCGCCAGCAGCTTCTCGGCCGAAACTAATGAAAAACTGTTTTTT
TRBJ2-3 | few | TRBD1 | TRBV7-7 | CASSTGQGGTDTQYF | TGTGCCAGCAGCACGGGACAGGGGGGCACAGATACGCAGTATTTT
TRBJ1-3 | - | - | TRBV7-2 | CASSFHRNTIYF | TGTGCCAGCAGCTTTCATAGAAACACCATATATTTT
TRBJ2-2 | - | - | TRBV7-7 | CASRPGGAHTGELFF | TGTGCCAGCAGACCAGGGGGGGCTCACACCGGGGAGCTGTTTTTT
TRBJ2-1 | - | - | TRBV4-1 | CASSQIGRTLLGDEQFF | TGCGCCAGCAGCCAGATAGGTAGGACCCTCCTGGGAGATGAGCAGTTCTTC
TRBJ1-6 | - | TRBD1 | TRBV18 | CASSREGQGDSPLHF | TGTGCCAGCTCACGGGAGGGACAGGGGGATTCACCCCTCCACTTT
TRBJ2-1 | - | TRBD2 | TRBV5-1 | CASSWSTSGSSNEQFF | TGCGCCAGCAGCTGGTCTACGAGCGGGAGCTCGAATGAGCAGTTCTTC
TRBJ2-7 | - | TRBD1 | TRBV29-1 | CSVEDGQESYEQYF | TGCAGCGTTGAAGACGGACAGGAGTCCTACGAGCAGTACTTC
TRBJ2-7 | - | TRBD1 | TRBV29-1 | CSGAGTGDYEQYF | TGCAGCGGAGCCGGGACAGGGGATTACGAGCAGTACTTC
TRBJ2-3 | - | - | TRBV5-5 | CASSINPADTQYF | TGTGCCAGCAGCATAAACCCCGCAGATACGCAGTATTTT
TRBJ2-1 | - | - | TRBV10-3 | CAITGRGSYNEQFF | TGTGCCATCACGGGACGCGGCTCCTACAATGAGCAGTTCTTC
TRBJ1-5 | once | - | TRBV7-2 | CASSLGQVSNQPQHF | TGTGCCAGCAGCTTAGGGCAGGTTAGCAATCAGCCCCAGCATTTT
TRBJ2-1 | - | - | TRBV3-1/TRBV3-2 | CASSQDLGTRRNEQFF | TGTGCCAGCAGCCAAGATTTGGGGACCCGCCGAAATGAGCAGTTCTTC
TRBJ1-6 | - | - | TRBV27 | CASSPLTGSPLHF | TGTGCCAGCAGTCCGTTGACGGGTTCACCCCTCCACTTT
TRBJ1-2 | - | - | TRBV3-1/TRBV3-2 | CASSQEGNRGYTF | TGTGCCAGCAGCCAAGAGGGGAATCGGGGCTACACCTTC
TRBJ1-6 | - | - | TRBV5-6 | CASSLAFGQKGNSPLHF | TGTGCCAGCAGCTTGGCGTTTGGACAGAAGGGGAATTCACCCCTCCACTTT
TRBJ1-2 | - | - | TRBV9 | CASSAPLQPSNYGYTF | TGTGCCAGCAGCGCACCCCTACAGCCTTCTAACTATGGCTACACCTTC
TRBJ2-1 | - | - | TRBV3-1/TRBV3-2 | CASRKRWDSEQFF | TGTGCCAGCAGAAAGAGGTGGGATAGTGAGCAGTTCTTC
TRBJ1-1 | - | - | TRBV5-6 | CASSGGYTEAFF | TGTGCCAGCAGCGGGGGGTACACTGAAGCTTTCTTT
TRBJ1-4 | - | - | TRBV6-5 | CASRSPGAANEKLFF | TGTGCCAGCAGATCACCAGGGGCGGCTAATGAAAAACTGTTTTTT
TRBJ1-4 | - | - | TRBV4-1 | CASSHGKDDEKLFF | TGCGCCAGCAGCCACGGCAAAGACGATGAAAAACTGTTTTTT
TRBJ2-7 | - | TRBD2 | TRBV29-1 | CSVAVTSAYEQYF | TGCAGCGTTGCGGTGACTAGCGCCTACGAGCAGTACTTC
TRBJ1-1 | few | - | TRBV7-9 | CASSPTDVSNTEAFF | TGTGCCAGCAGCCCGACAGACGTTTCGAACACTGAAGCTTTCTTT
TRBJ1-5 | - | TRBD1 | TRBV7-2 | CASSQDRGEQPQHF | TGTGCCAGCAGCCAAGACAGGGGCGAACAGCCCCAGCATTTT
TRBJ1-4 | few | - | TRBV14 | CASSQVGGYEKLFF | TGTGCCAGCAGCCAAGTAGGAGGGTACGAAAAACTGTTTTTT
TRBJ2-5 | - | - | TRBV5-6 | CASSFIRSQETQYF | TGTGCCAGCAGCTTTATTCGGTCTCAAGAGACCCAGTACTTC
TRBJ1-3 | - | - | TRBV19 | CASSSYSGSSGNTIYF | TGTGCCAGTAGTTCCTACAGCGGTAGCTCTGGAAACACCATATATTTT
TRBJ2-3 | - | - | TRBV19 | CASRIGQAYTDTQYF | TGTGCCAGTAGGATCGGGCAGGCTTACACAGATACGCAGTATTTT
TRBJ2-2 | - | TRBD2 | TRBV4-2 | CASRLSGGELFF | TGTGCCAGCAGACTTAGCGGGGGGGAGCTGTTTTTT
TRBJ2-1 | - | - | TRBV5-3 | CALRDFSSYNEQFF | TGTGCCCTACGGGACTTTAGCTCCTACAATGAGCAGTTCTTC
TRBJ2-1 | - | TRBD2 | TRBV30 | CAWRGLAGNNEQFF | TGTGCCTGGAGGGGACTAGCGGGTAACAATGAGCAGTTCTTC
TRBJ1-2 | few | - | TRBV30 | CAWSVTPPGGYTF | TGTGCCTGGAGTGTCACCCCCCCCGGTGGCTACACCTTC
TRBJ2-3 | - | - | TRBV28 | CASNPRRGKLDTQYF | TGTGCCAGCAACCCTCGGCGCGGGAAATTGGATACGCAGTATTTT
TRBJ1-2 | - | - | TRBV27 | CASRGTLPAGGYTF | TGTGCCAGCAGGGGGACCTTGCCGGCGGGGGGCTACACCTTC
TRBJ2-2 | - | TRBD1 | TRBV7-3 | CASSQGASNGELFF | TGTGCCAGCAGCCAGGGGGCCTCGAACGGGGAGCTGTTTTTT
TRBJ2-2 | - | - | TRBV3-1/TRBV3-2 | CASSQPTKGPELFF | TGTGCCAGCAGCCAACCTACTAAGGGCCCGGAGCTGTTTTTT